The 23 T cell receptor beta chains below come from one sample, sequenced in a study of brain T cells in children with intractable seizures. Some clones are missing from TCRdb's copy, which holds only in-frame ones; the method was immunoSEQ multiplex PCR. The table lists 80,000 or so clones, approximately 89% of them singletons. The specimen was peripheral blood, collected at surgery. These receptors were taken from a girl aged 2 to 9 with Rasmussen encephalitis and intractable seizures.

The chain is built from TRBV25-1 and TRBJ1-6, with a weak D call TRBD1 (6 bases). This CDR3 has 16 amino acids. V was pared by 7 bases and J by 8 bases, with 21 bases between. Germline V gene sequence: CDR1 MGHDK, CDR2 SYGVNS. CDR3 nucleotide sequence: TGTGCCAGCACACAGGGTGGGCCACAGGGTCATTCACCCCTCCACTTT. Translating it yields CASTQGGPQGHSPLHF.

The chain joins TRBV18 to TRBJ2-4, with a weak D call TRBD1 (5 bases). The V end lost 3 bases, the J end lost 6 bases, and 12 bases lay between the germline ends. The germline gives CDR1 KGHSH, CDR2 LQKENI. The CDR3 sequence is 14 residues long. Written as DNA, the CDR3 is TGTGCCAGCTCACCCCAGGGCTTTAGAAACATTCAGTACTTC. This gives the protein CASSPQGFRNIQYF.

The rearrangement uses TRBV11-2 and TRBJ1-1; D may be TRBD1 (5 bases). Trimming stripped 5 bases from V and 2 bases from J, with 12 bases between. Germline CDR1 SGHAT, CDR2 FQNNGV. The CDR3 totals 14 residues. CDR3 sequence reads: CASSPSGGNTEAFF. CDR3 nucleotides: TGTGCCAGCAGCCCGTCCGGGGGAAACACTGAAGCTTTCTTT.

This rearrangement joins TRBV3-1 (or the pseudogene TRBV3-2) to TRBJ2-5; D remains unclear. The CDR3 loop spans 12 amino acids. Germline CDR1 reads LGHDT; CDR2 reads YNNKEL (reference sequence). V was clipped by 2 bases and J by 2 bases, with 3 bases between them. CDR3 loop: CASSQNQETQYF. In DNA, the CDR3 is TGTGCCAGCAGCCAAAATCAAGAGACCCAGTACTTC.

The rearrangement joins TRBV18 to TRBJ1-3, with no clear D. Per germline, CDR1 KGHSH and CDR2 LQKENI. V was pared by 3 bases and J by 6 bases, with 18 bases between. The CDR3 runs 16 residues. This CDR3 reads CASSPSGSPAENTIYF. Written as DNA, the CDR3 is TGTGCCAGCTCACCCAGTGGGAGCCCGGCTGAAAACACCATATATTTT.

The chain carries TRBV6-8 and TRBJ2-3; possibly TRBD2 for D (5 bases). The CDR3 has 17 amino acids. The ends were cut back, 0 bases at V and 4 bases at J, with 17 bases in the middle. The germline V gene has CDR1 MNHGY and CDR2 SAAAGT. For the CDR3, the DNA is TGTGCCAGCAGTTACTCGAGGGTAGCAGCCAACTCAGATACGCAGTATTTT. This sequence encodes CASSYSRVAANSDTQYF.

The chain uses TRBV5-4 and TRBJ1-1; tentatively, D is TRBD1 (6 bases). V was clipped by 1 base and J by 7 bases, with 11 bases between them. The CDR3 length is 13 residues. Germline V gene sequence: CDR1 SGHNT, CDR2 YYREEE (reference sequence). DNA for the CDR3: TGTGCCAGCAGCTTGCAACAGGGTGGTGAAGCTTTCTTT. As protein: CASSLQQGGEAFF.

The chain has TRBV7-9 and TRBJ2-7; D ambiguous. This CDR3 region has 16 residues. The germline V and J ends were trimmed by 5 bases and 1 base, with 18 bases remaining between them. The V gene's germline CDR1 is SEHNR and CDR2 FQNEAQ (reference sequence). This chain's CDR3 is CASSRAELSTSYEQYF. CDR3 DNA: TGTGCCAGCAGCCGTGCCGAGCTCAGTACATCCTACGAGCAGTACTTC.

This chain links TRBV4-1 with TRBJ1-5, with D tentatively TRBD1 (5 bases). CDR1 MGHRA and CDR2 YSYEKL come from the germline V gene. This CDR3 region has 14 residues. V lost 3 bases and J lost 5, with 11 bases in between. CDR3 region: CASSQGGSDQPQHF. CDR3 nucleotides: TGCGCCAGCAGCCAGGGGGGGTCGGATCAGCCCCAGCATTTT.

This clone was counted once. The chain carries TRBV29-1 and TRBJ2-1, with TRBD2 identical over 11 bases. The V segment lost 6 bases and the J segment 3 bases; nucleotides outside the gene matches: 16. The CDR3 is made up of 18 amino acids. In germline, CDR1 is SQVTM, CDR2 ANQGSEA. CDR3 sequence (DNA): TGCAGCGTGGGGCTAACTAGCGGGAGACCATCTATCTACAATGAGCAGTTCTTC. It is translated as CSVGLTSGRPSIYNEQFF.

This clone was counted once. This sequence joins TRBV2 and TRBJ1-1; a possible D gene is TRBD1 (5 bases). CDR1 and CDR2 (germline): SNHLY, FYNNEI. This CDR3 is built from 13 residues. V lost 6 bases to trimming and J lost 1 base, with 9 bases between them. CDR3 nucleotide sequence: TGTGCCAGCAGAACCGGGACGAACACTGAAGCTTTCTTT. Encoded protein: CASRTGTNTEAFF.

The V and J genes are TRBV6-4 and TRBJ2-3, with 9 bases that match TRBD1. V lost 5 bases and J lost 7; bases outside the gene matches: 7. Germline V gene sequence: CDR1 MRHNA, CDR2 SNTAGT. The CDR3 consists of 14 residues. CDR3 residues: CASSPSGQGNTQYF. Written as DNA, the CDR3 is TGTGCCAGCAGTCCATCGGGACAGGGAAATACGCAGTATTTT.

The chain has TRBV4-1 and TRBJ2-2, with a possible D match to TRBD2 (5 bases). With 5 bases removed from V and 6 bases from J, the gap between germline ends came to 19 bases. The CDR3 spans 16 residues. CDR1 is MGHRA, CDR2 YSYEKL, per germline. The CDR3 loop is CASSNPRGDRAGELFF. The CDR3 DNA reads as TGCGCCAGCAGCAACCCTCGGGGTGATAGGGCCGGGGAGCTGTTTTTT.

The V and J genes are TRBV28 and TRBJ2-7, with D unresolved. Between the trimmed V and J ends, which lost 5 bases and 5 bases, there was a span of 7 bases. Germline V gene data show CDR1 as MDHEN and CDR2 as SYDVKM. The CDR3 is made up of 11 amino acids. As DNA, the CDR3 is TGTGCCAGCAGTACCTTTAACGAGCAGTACTTC. Translating gives CASSTFNEQYF.

The chain recombines TRBV14 with TRBJ2-7, with 8 bases that match TRBD1. The V segment lost 6 bases and the J segment 2 bases; nucleotides outside the gene matches: 3. This CDR3 contains 13 residues. Germline V gene data show CDR1 as SGHDN and CDR2 as FVKESK. CDR3 DNA: TGTGCCAGCAGTTCAGGGGGCACCTACGAGCAGTACTTC. Its protein product is CASSSGGTYEQYF.

The rearrangement uses TRBV4-1 and TRBJ2-7, with 7 bases lining up with TRBD1. V shed 3 bases, J shed 8 bases, and the junction held 10 bases outside the gene matches. The CDR3 sequence is 14 residues long. Germline CDR1 and CDR2: MGHRA and YSYEKL. The CDR3, as DNA: TGCGCCAGCAGCCACGAAGGACAGGTTGGCAAGCAGTACTTC. Its protein is CASSHEGQVGKQYF.

The chain recombines TRBV24-1 with TRBJ1-4, with 9 bases matching TRBD1. CDR1 KGHDR and CDR2 SFDVKD come from the germline V gene. The V gene end was trimmed by 4 bases and the J gene end by 7 bases; junction bases not matched to a gene: 6. This CDR3 contains 15 residues. The CDR3: CATSDPGQGGEKLFF. For the CDR3, the DNA is TGTGCCACCAGTGACCCGGGACAGGGTGGTGAAAAACTGTTTTTT.

The chain combines TRBV30 with TRBJ1-1; D gene uncertain. Trimming left V 3 bases short and J 3 bases short, with 11 bases between. In germline, CDR1 is GTSNPN, CDR2 SVGIG (reference sequence). The CDR3 contains 13 residues. CDR3 region: CAWSSEGYTEAFF. The CDR3 DNA follows: TGTGCCTGGAGCAGCGAAGGTTACACTGAAGCTTTCTTT.

This clone was seen only a few times. The CDR3 DNA reads TGTGCCAGTAGGGGGGACTCCTGGAAAGCGGATTCACCCCTCCACTTT. The encoded protein is CASRGDSWKADSPLHF. The V gene is TRBV19, the J gene TRBJ1-6, with D perhaps matching TRBD1 (5 bases). The CDR3 is 16 amino acids. Trimming removed 6 bases at V and 8 bases at J, with 20 bases between. The germline V gene has CDR1 LNHDA and CDR2 SQIVND (reference sequence).

Comment on this clone: The sample carries other DNA sequences with the same CDR3. V and J are TRBV27 and TRBJ1-5, with D unresolved. V was shortened by 5 bases and J by 7 bases, with 9 bases between the two germline ends. In germline, CDR1 is MNHEY, CDR2 SMNVEV (reference sequence). The CDR3 is 12 amino acids. The CDR3 nucleotides read TGTGCCAGCAGTCTATACGGACAGCCCCAGCATTTT. This sequence encodes CASSLYGQPQHF.

The CDR3 sequence: CAWSRTSGNFNEQFF. In DNA form, the CDR3 reads TGTGCCTGGAGCCGGACTAGCGGGAACTTCAATGAGCAGTTCTTC. The chain links TRBV30 to TRBJ2-1, with 12 bases identical to TRBD2. Germline V gene sequence: CDR1 GTSNPN, CDR2 SVGIG (reference sequence). CDR3 size: 15 residues. J was trimmed by 6 bases and V by 3 bases; bases with no gene match: 6.

The rearrangement uses TRBV7-2 and TRBJ2-3, with D perhaps given as TRBD1 or TRBD2 (5 bases each). V lost 0 bases and J 2 bases, leaving 6 bases between the germline ends. Germline V gene lookup returns CDR1 SGHTA and CDR2 FQGNSA. This CDR3 comprises 14 residues. The CDR3 bases are TGTGCCAGCAGCTTAGCGGGGGTCACAGATACGCAGTATTTT. The encoded protein is CASSLAGVTDTQYF.

The gene calls are TRBV5-1 and TRBJ2-1, with 8 nucleotides matching TRBD1. CDR1 and CDR2 from the germline V gene are SGHRS and YFSETQ. J gave up 0 bases and V 3 bases, and 2 bases lay outside the gene matches. This CDR3 comprises 15 residues. The CDR3 here is CASSSTGGSYNEQFF. The CDR3 DNA reads as TGCGCCAGCAGCTCAACAGGGGGCTCCTACAATGAGCAGTTCTTC.